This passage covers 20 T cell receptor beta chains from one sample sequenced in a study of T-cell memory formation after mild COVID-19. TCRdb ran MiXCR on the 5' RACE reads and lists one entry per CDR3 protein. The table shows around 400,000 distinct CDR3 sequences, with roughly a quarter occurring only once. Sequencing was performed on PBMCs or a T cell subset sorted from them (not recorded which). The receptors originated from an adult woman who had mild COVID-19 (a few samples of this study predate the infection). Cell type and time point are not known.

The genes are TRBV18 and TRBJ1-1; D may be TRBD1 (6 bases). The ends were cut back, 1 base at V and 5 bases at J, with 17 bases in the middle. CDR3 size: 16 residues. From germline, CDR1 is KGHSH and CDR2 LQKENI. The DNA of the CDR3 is TGTGCCAGCTCACCACTGAAAGAGGGGGGGTCGACTGAAGCTTTCTTT. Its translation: CASSPLKEGGSTEAFF.

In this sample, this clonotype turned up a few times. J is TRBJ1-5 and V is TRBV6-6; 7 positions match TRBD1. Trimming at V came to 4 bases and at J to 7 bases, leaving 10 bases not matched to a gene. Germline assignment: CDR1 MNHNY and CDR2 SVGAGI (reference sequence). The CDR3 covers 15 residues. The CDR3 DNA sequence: TGTGCCAGCAGTTTAGTTGACAGGGTCACCCAGCCCCAGCATTTT. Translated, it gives CASSLVDRVTQPQHF.

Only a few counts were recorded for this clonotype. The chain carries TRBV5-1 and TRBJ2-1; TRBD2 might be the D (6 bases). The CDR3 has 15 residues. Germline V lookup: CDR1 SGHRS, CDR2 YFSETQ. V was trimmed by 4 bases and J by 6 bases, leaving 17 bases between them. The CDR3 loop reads CASSLRDWPINEQFF. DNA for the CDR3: TGCGCCAGCAGCCTCCGGGACTGGCCCATCAATGAGCAGTTCTTC.

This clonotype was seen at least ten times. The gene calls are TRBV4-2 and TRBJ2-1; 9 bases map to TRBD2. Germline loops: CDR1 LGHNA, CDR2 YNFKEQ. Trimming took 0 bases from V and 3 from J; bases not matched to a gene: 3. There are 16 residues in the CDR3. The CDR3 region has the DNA TGTGCCAGCAGCCAAGACCTAGCGGGGAGCTACAATGAGCAGTTCTTC. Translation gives CASSQDLAGSYNEQFF.

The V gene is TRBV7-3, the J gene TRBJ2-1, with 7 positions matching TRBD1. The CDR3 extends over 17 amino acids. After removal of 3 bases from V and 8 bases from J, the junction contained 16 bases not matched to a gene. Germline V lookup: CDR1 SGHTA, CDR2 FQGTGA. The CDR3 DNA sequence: TGTGCCAGCAGCTTCACCGCGACAGGGCGCGCTATGGATGAGCAGTTCTTC. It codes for CASSFTATGRAMDEQFF.

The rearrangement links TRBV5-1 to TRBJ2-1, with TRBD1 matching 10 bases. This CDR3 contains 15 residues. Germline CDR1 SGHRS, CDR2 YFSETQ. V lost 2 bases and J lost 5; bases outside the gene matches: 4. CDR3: CASSLRQGANNEQFF. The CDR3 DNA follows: TGCGCCAGCAGCTTAAGACAGGGGGCGAACAATGAGCAGTTCTTC.

As DNA, the CDR3 is TGCAGTGCCCCCCGTAGCTACACAGATACGCAGTATTTT. It is translated as CSAPRSYTDTQYF. This sequence joins TRBV20-1 and TRBJ2-3; D is unclear. The CDR3 extends over 13 amino acids. The germline V and J ends were trimmed by 6 bases and 2 bases, with 12 bases remaining between them. In germline, CDR1 is DFQATT, CDR2 SNEGSKA (reference sequence).

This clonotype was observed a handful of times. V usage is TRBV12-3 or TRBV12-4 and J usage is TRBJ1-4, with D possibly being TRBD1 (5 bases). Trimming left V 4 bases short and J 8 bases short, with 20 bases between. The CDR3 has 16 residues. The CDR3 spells CASSWNSGFIGEKLFF. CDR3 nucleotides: TGTGCCAGCAGTTGGAACTCAGGGTTTATTGGGGAAAAACTGTTTTTT.

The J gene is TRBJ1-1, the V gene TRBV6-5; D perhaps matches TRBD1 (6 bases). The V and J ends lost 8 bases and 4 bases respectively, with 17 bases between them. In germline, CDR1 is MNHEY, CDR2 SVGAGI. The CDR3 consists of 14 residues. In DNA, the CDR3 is TGTGCCAGCGGAGAAACAGGGTCGGGCACTGAAGCTTTCTTT. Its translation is CASGETGSGTEAFF.

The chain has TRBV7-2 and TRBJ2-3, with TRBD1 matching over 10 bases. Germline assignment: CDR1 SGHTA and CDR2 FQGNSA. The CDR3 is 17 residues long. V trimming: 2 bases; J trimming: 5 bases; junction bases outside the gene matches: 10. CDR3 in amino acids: CASSLIMSGQGKDTQYF. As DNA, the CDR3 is TGTGCCAGCAGCTTAATTATGTCGGGACAGGGGAAAGATACGCAGTATTTT. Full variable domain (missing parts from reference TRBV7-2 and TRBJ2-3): GAGVSQSPSNKVTEKGKDVELRCDPISGHTALYWYRQSLGQGLEFLIYFQGNSAPDKSGLPSDRFSAERTGGSVSTLTIQRTQQEDSAVYLCASSLIMSGQGKDTQYFGPGTRLTVL.

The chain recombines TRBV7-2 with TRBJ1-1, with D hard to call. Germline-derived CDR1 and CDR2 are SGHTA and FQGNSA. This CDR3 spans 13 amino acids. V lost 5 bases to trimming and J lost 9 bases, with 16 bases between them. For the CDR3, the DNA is TGTGCCAGCAGCCCGAGCCCCGGGTCACAAGCTTTCTTT. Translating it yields CASSPSPGSQAFF.

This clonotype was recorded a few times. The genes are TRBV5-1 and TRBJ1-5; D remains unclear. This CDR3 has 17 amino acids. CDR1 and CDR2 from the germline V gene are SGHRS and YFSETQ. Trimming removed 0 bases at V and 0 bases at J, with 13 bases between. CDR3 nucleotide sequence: TGCGCCAGCAGCTTGGCCCGGCGTAGGAATAGCAATCAGCCCCAGCATTTT. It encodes CASSLARRRNSNQPQHF. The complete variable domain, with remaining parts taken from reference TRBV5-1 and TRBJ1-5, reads KAGVTQTPRYLIKTRGQQVTLSCSPISGHRSVSWYQQTPGQGLQFLFEYFSETQRNKGNFPGRFSGRQFSNSRSEMNVSTLELGDSALYLCASSLARRRNSNQPQHFGDGTRLSIL.

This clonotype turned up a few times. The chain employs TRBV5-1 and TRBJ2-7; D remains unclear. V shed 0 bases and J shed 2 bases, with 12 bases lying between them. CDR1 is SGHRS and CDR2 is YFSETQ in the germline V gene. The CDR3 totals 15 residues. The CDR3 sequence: CASSLVPSGPYEQYF. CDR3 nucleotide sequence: TGCGCCAGCAGCTTGGTTCCGTCAGGACCCTACGAGCAGTACTTC.

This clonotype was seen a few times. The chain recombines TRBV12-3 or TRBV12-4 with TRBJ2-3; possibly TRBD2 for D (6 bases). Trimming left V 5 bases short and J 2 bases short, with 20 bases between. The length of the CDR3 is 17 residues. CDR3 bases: TGTGCCAGCAGTCCTCCCCGACGGGGGATTCACACAGATACGCAGTATTTT. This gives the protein CASSPPRRGIHTDTQYF.

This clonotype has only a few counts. The CDR3 here is CASSFSSGGYTGELFF. Here the CDR3 DNA reads TGTGCCAGCAGTTTTTCTAGCGGGGGCTACACCGGGGAGCTGTTTTTT. The chain joins TRBV5-6 to TRBJ2-2, with 10 bases lining up with TRBD2. This CDR3 contains 16 residues. The ends lost 5 bases at V and 3 bases at J; junction bases unmatched: 7. In germline, CDR1 is SGHDT, CDR2 YYEEEE. Full variable domain (outside the CDR3, taken from reference TRBV5-6 and TRBJ2-2): DAGVTQSPTHLIKTRGQQVTLRCSPKSGHDTVSWYQQALGQGPQFIFQYYEEEERQRGNFPDRFSGHQFPNYSSELNVNALLLGDSALYLCASSFSSGGYTGELFFGEGSRLTVL.

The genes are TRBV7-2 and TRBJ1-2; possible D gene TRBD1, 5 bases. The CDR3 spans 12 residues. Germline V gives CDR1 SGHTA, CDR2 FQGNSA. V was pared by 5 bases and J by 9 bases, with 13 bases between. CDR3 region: CASSEGFGRYTF. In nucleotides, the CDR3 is TGTGCCAGCAGCGAGGGGTTTGGACGCTACACCTTC. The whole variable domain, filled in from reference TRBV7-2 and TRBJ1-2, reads GAGVSQSPSNKVTEKGKDVELRCDPISGHTALYWYRQSLGQGLEFLIYFQGNSAPDKSGLPSDRFSAERTGGSVSTLTIQRTQQEDSAVYLCASSEGFGRYTFGSGTRLTVV.

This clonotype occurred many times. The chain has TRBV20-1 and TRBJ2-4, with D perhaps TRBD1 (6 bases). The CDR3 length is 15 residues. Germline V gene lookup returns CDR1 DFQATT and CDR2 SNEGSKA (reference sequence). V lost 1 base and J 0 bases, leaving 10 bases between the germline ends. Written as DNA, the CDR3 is TGCAGTGCTAGAGCAGGGGCCGGAGCCAAAAACATTCAGTACTTC. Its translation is CSARAGAGAKNIQYF.

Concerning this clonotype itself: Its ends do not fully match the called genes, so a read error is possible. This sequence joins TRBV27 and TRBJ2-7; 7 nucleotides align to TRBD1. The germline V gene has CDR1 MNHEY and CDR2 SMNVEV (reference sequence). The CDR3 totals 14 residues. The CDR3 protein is CDSSSAQGLREQYF. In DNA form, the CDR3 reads TGTGACAGCAGCTCAGCACAGGGGTTGAGGGAGCAGTACTTC.

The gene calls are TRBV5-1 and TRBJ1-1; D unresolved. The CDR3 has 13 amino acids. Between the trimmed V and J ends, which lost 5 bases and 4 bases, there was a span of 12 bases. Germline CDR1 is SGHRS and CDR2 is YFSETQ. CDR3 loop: CASRSTTRTEAFF. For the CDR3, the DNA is TGCGCCAGCAGGTCGACGACGCGCACTGAAGCTTTCTTT.

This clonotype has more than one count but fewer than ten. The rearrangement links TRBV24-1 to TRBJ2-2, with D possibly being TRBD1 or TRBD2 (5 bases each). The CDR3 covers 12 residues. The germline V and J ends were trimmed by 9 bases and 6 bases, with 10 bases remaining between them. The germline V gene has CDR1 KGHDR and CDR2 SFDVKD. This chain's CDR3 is CATGRGAGELFF. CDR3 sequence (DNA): TGTGCCACCGGGAGAGGGGCCGGGGAGCTGTTTTTT.